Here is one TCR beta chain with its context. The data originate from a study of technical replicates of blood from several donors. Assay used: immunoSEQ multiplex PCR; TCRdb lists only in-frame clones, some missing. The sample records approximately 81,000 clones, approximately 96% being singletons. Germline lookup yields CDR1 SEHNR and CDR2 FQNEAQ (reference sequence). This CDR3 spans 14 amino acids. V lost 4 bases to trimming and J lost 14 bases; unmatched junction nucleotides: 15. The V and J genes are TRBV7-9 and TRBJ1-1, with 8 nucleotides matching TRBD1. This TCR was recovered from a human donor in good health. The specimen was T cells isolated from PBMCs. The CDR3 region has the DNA TGTGCCAGCAGCTCTCAGGGGGCATACCCCGAAGGGTTCTTT. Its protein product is CASSSQGAYPEGFF.